This T cell receptor beta chain was recorded in a study of regulatory T cells in long-lasting Graves disease. Study information: The criterion for persistent Graves' disease was over 5 years of antithyroid drugs with positive TSH receptor antibodies.

Indicated time point: persistent/refractory GD, antithyroid drugs over 5 years with positive TRAb. From RNA extracted from PBMCs, the TCR library was made. The TCR beta library used iRepertoire HTBI primers with Arm-PCR amplification of CDR3. Using its own MiXCR run on the multiplex PCR reads, TCRdb lists one record per CDR3 protein. The sample lists 500,000 to 700,000 distinct CDR3 sequences; about 32% were seen once. This clonotype was counted between two and nine times. The ends were cut back, 6 bases at V and 5 bases at J, with 20 bases in the middle. This CDR3 has 15 amino acids. Germline assignment: CDR1 SEHNR and CDR2 FQNEAQ (reference sequence).

The sequencing here drew on peripheral blood mononuclear cells (PBMCs), taken when the disease was refractory, from a patient treated with antithyroid drugs. The V call is TRBV7-9, the J call TRBJ2-7, with TRBD1 as a possible D gene (6 bases). This sequence was found in a female donor with Graves disease. CDR3 sequence (DNA): TGTGCCAGCAGATTTACAGGGTCCGGAGAAGACGAGCAGTACTTC. Translating gives CASRFTGSGEDEQYF.